This T cell receptor (beta chain) came from a study of blood T cells in healthy people across ages. General study results and limits: While age rose, TCR beta diversity per million T cells dropped in a roughly linear way. Researchers judged that diversity estimates from one million T cells fell short of true values. Naive T cell percentage and TCR beta diversity correlated strongly.

CDR3 length: 15 amino acids. V was shortened by 6 bases and J by 1 base, with 15 bases between the two germline ends. Looked up from germline, CDR1 is LGHNA and CDR2 is YSLEER. A minimum of 7 million PBMCs was isolated per sample. Primers used in a second PCR of about 7 to 11 cycles were a sample-barcoded 5' primer and a J-beta primer mix. Each CDR3 protein gets one entry after TCRdb re-called the 5' RACE reads with MiXCR. The table records 710,000 or so distinct CDR3 sequences, around a fifth of them present only once. A note on this clonotype: The antigen remains undetermined.

This receptor was obtained from a man aged 70-80 years in good health. The chain recombines TRBV4-3 with TRBJ2-5, with D possibly matching TRBD2 (7 bases). Sequencing was carried out using blood. DNA of the CDR3: TGCGCCAGCAGATCCAGCGGGGACACCCAAGAGACCCAGTACTTC. Translation: CASRSSGDTQETQYF.